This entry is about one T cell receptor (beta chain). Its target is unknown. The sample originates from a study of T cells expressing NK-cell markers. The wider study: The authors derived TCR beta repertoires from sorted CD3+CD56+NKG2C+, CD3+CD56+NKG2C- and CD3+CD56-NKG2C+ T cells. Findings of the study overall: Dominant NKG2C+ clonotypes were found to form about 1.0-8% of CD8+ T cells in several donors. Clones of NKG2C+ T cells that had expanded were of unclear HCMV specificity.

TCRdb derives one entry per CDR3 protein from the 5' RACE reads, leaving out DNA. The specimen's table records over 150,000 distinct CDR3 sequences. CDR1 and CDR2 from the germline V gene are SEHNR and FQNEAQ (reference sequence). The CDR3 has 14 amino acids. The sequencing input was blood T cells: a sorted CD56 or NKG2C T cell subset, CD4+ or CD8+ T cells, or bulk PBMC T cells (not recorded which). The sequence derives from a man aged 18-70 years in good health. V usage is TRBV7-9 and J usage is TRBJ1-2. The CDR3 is CASSRIQKSVGYTF.